These T cell receptor beta chains were read from a single sample in a study of beta chain features in type 1 diabetes. Only in-frame clones appear in the TCRdb table, and some are missing; sequencing was by immunoSEQ multiplex PCR. The data show 450,000 or so clones, 11% seen once. Source material: naive CD4+ T cells from blood. The receptors derive from a woman aged 18 to 35 in good health. Each CDR3 is given with its conserved first and last residue. Each record gives: D gene, V gene, clone size, J gene, CDR3 protein, CDR3 DNA. The D gene is left open where the match is weak. For some rows the clone size is stated as once, few or many, or as a class when expanded; others skip it.

>TRBD1|TRBV27|few|TRBJ2-3
CASSLGDRAKDTQYF
TGTGCCAGCAGCCTCGGGGACAGGGCGAAGGATACGCAGTATTTT
>.|TRBV29-1|few|TRBJ2-5
CSVQRGQQTQYF
TGCAGCGTTCAGAGGGGTCAACAGACCCAGTACTTC
>TRBD2|TRBV29-1|.|TRBJ2-4
CSAPGLGADIQYF
TGCAGCGCTCCGGGACTAGGGGCTGACATTCAGTACTTC
>TRBD1|TRBV9|.|TRBJ2-1
CASSVVGTDNEQFF
TGTGCCAGCAGCGTAGTAGGGACAGACAATGAGCAGTTCTTC
>TRBD2|TRBV7-9|.|TRBJ2-5
CASSSGLAGGQETQYF
TGTGCCAGCAGCTCAGGACTAGCGGGGGGCCAAGAGACCCAGTACTTC
>.|TRBV30|.|TRBJ2-7
CAWSLGLSSYEQYF
TGTGCCTGGAGTCTGGGGCTGAGCTCCTACGAGCAGTACTTC
>.|TRBV6-6|.|TRBJ2-5
CASSRGTAKETQYF
TGTGCCAGCAGCCGCGGGACAGCGAAAGAGACCCAGTACTTC
>.|TRBV14|.|TRBJ2-7
CASSPGGSEQYF
TGTGCCAGCAGCCCTGGGGGGTCCGAGCAGTACTTC
>.|TRBV30|few|TRBJ1-5
CAWSVPGSNQPQHF
TGTGCCTGGAGTGTACCGGGTAGCAATCAGCCCCAGCATTTT
>.|TRBV9|few|TRBJ1-6
CASSVGQGNSPLHF
TGTGCCAGCAGCGTAGGGCAGGGAAATTCACCCCTCCACTTT
>.|TRBV4-3|.|TRBJ1-5
CASSQGGTQPQHF
TGCGCCAGCAGCCAAGGAGGTACGCAGCCCCAGCATTTT
>TRBD2|TRBV5-1|few|TRBJ2-3
CASSLVGVGGRADTQYF
TGCGCCAGCAGCTTGGTAGGAGTTGGCGGGAGGGCAGATACGCAGTATTTT
>.|TRBV2|.|TRBJ1-6
CASSWSGESPLHF
TGTGCCAGCAGTTGGTCGGGGGAATCACCCCTCCACTTT
>.|TRBV7-2|few|TRBJ1-5
CASSLGREPQHF
TGTGCCAGCAGCTTAGGCAGGGAGCCCCAGCATTTT
>TRBD1|TRBV13|many|TRBJ1-6
CASTNRGGSPLHF
TGTGCCAGCACCAACAGGGGCGGTTCACCCCTCCACTTT
>TRBD1|TRBV7-2|few|TRBJ1-5
CASSPGGEQPQHF
TGTGCCAGCAGCCCAGGGGGGGAGCAGCCCCAGCATTTT
>.|TRBV9|.|TRBJ2-2
CASSKRLRSGHANTGELFF
TGTGCCAGCAGCAAACGACTTCGCAGCGGTCACGCGAACACCGGGGAGCTGTTTTTT
>.|TRBV4-3|few|TRBJ2-3
CASSQSPRNTQYF
TGCGCCAGCAGCCAAAGCCCGCGGAATACGCAGTATTTT
>.|TRBV6-4|.|TRBJ1-1
CASRPTGRANTEAFF
TGTGCCAGCAGACCCACAGGGAGGGCGAACACTGAAGCTTTCTTT
>TRBD1|TRBV29-1|.|TRBJ2-7
CSVEVKDRVYPLSYEQYF
TGCAGCGTTGAAGTAAAAGACAGGGTCTACCCGCTCTCCTACGAGCAGTACTTC
>.|TRBV29-1|few|TRBJ1-3
CSVRVDTIYF
TGCAGCGTCCGGGTCGACACCATATATTTT
>TRBD1|TRBV5-4|few|TRBJ2-3
CASSPTGGTDTQYF
TGTGCCAGCAGCCCGACAGGGGGCACAGATACGCAGTATTTT
>.|TRBV9|.|TRBJ2-3
CASSVGPAVFTDTQYF
TGTGCCAGCAGCGTAGGCCCAGCGGTTTTCACAGATACGCAGTATTTT
>.|TRBV9|.|TRBJ2-3
CASSERLLPTDTQYF
TGTGCCAGCAGCGAAAGACTTCTCCCCACAGATACGCAGTATTTT
>TRBD1|TRBV5-4|few|TRBJ1-4
CASSLGTGDEKLFF
TGTGCCAGCAGCTTGGGGACAGGGGACGAAAAACTGTTTTTT
>TRBD2|TRBV9|once|TRBJ2-3
CASSVAGASGSDTQYF
TGTGCCAGCAGCGTAGCTGGGGCTAGCGGTTCAGATACGCAGTATTTT